This T cell receptor beta chain emerged from a study of control samples from healthy donors and cancer patients. Data came from immunoSEQ multiplex PCR; TCRdb stores just in-frame clones and leaves some out. The table lists approximately 150,000 clones, almost 90% of them singletons. The source material was blood. The receptor was derived from a man aged 18 to 29 in good health.

CDR3 DNA: TGTGCCAGCAGTCCGACAAGAGGGGGCGGCACAGATACGCAGTATTTT. It translates to CASSPTRGGGTDTQYF. V gene TRBV28 combines with J gene TRBJ2-3; 7 bases are a match to TRBD1. Unmatched junction bases numbered 9, after V lost 5 bases and J lost 1 base. This CDR3 has 16 amino acids. Germline lookup yields CDR1 MDHEN and CDR2 SYDVKM.